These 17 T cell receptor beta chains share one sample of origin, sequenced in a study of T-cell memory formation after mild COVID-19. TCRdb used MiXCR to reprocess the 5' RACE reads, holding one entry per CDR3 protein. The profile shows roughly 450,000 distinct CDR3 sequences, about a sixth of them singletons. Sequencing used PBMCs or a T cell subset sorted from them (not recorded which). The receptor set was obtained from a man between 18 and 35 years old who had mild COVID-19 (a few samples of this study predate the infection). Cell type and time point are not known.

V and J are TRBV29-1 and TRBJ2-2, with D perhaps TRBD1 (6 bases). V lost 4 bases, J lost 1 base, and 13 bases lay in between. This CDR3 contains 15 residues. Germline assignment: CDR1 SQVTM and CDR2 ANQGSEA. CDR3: CSVGTGFRNTGELFF. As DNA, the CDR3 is TGCAGCGTTGGTACAGGGTTTCGGAACACCGGGGAGCTGTTTTTT.

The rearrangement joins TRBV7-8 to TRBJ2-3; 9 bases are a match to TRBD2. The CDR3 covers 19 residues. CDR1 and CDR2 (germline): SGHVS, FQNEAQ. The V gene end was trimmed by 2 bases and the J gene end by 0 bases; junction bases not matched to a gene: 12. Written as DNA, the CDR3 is TGTGCCAGCAGCTTATACCCGGCGGGGGGGCTTTTTAGCACAGATACGCAGTATTTT. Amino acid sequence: CASSLYPAGGLFSTDTQYF.

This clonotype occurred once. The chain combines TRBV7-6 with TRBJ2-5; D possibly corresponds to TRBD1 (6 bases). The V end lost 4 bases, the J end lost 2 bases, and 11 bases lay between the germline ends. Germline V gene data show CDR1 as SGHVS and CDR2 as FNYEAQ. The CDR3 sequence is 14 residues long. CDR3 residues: CASSSGTLQETQYF. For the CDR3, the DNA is TGTGCCAGCAGCTCCGGGACACTTCAAGAGACCCAGTACTTC.

This CDR3 reads CASSPGQVNEQYF. The CDR3 region has the DNA TGCGCCAGCAGTCCGGGACAAGTAAACGAGCAGTACTTC. V and J are TRBV5-1 and TRBJ2-7, with a tentative D call TRBD1 (6 bases). Trimming pared 5 bases from V and 5 bases from J, leaving 14 bases between. The CDR3 spans 13 residues. Per the germline V gene, CDR1 is SGHRS and CDR2 is YFSETQ.

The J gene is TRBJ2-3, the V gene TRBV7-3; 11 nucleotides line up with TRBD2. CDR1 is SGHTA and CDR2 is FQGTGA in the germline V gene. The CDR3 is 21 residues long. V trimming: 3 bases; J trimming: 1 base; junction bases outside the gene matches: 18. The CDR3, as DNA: TGTGCCAGCAGCTTGAGACCCTTGGGACTAGCGGTGATGAGTGGCACAGATACGCAGTATTTT. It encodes CASSLRPLGLAVMSGTDTQYF.

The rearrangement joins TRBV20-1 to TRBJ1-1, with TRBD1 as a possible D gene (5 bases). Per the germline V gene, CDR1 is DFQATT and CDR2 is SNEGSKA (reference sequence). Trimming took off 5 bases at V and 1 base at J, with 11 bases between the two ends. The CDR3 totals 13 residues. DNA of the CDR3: TGCAGTGCTCCTAGACAGTGGAACACTGAAGCTTTCTTT. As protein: CSAPRQWNTEAFF.

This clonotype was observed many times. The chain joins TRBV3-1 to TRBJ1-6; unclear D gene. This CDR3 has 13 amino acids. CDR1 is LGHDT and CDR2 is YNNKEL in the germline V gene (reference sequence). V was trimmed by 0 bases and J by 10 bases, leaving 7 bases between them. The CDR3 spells CASSQDWSSPLHF. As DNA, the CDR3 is TGTGCCAGCAGCCAAGATTGGTCGTCACCCCTCCACTTT.

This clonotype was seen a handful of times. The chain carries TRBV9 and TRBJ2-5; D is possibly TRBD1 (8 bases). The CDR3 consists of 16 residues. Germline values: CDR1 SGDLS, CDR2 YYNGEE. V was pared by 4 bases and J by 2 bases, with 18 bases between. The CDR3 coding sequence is TGTGCCAGCAGCCCCGGGAACAGGGGGGGACAAGAGACCCAGTACTTC. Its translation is CASSPGNRGGQETQYF. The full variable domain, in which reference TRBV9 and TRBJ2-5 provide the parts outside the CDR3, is DSGVTQTPKHLITATGQRVTLRCSPRSGDLSVYWYQQSLDQGLQFLIQYYNGEERAKGNILERFSAQQFPDLHSELNLSSLELGDSALYFCASSPGNRGGQETQYFGPGTRLLVL.

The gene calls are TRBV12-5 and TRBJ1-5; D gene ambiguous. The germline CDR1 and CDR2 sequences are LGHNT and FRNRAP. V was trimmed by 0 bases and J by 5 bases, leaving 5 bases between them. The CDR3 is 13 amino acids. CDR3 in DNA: TGTGCTAGTGGTTTGGTACTGGATCAGCCCCAGCATTTT. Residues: CASGLVLDQPQHF.

The CDR3 sequence: CSVELGGTDTQYF. The CDR3 DNA is TGCAGCGTTGAATTGGGGGGCACAGATACGCAGTATTTT. The V gene is TRBV29-1, the J gene TRBJ2-3; D is perhaps TRBD1 or TRBD2 (5 bases each). This CDR3 spans 13 amino acids. The V end was cut by 2 bases, the J end by 1 base, with 7 bases between. Germline loops: CDR1 SQVTM, CDR2 ANQGSEA.

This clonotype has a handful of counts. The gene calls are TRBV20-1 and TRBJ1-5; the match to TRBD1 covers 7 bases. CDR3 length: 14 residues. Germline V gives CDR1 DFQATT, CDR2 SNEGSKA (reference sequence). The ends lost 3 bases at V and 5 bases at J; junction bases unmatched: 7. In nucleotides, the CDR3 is TGCAGTGCTAGCCCCGGACAGGTTCATCAGCCCCAGCATTTT. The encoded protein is CSASPGQVHQPQHF.

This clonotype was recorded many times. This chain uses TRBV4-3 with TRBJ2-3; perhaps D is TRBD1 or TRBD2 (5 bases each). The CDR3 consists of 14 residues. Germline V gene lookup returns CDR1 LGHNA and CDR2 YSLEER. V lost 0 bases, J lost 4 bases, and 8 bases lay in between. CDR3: CASSQDRGADTQYF. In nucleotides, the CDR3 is TGCGCCAGCAGCCAAGATAGAGGGGCAGATACGCAGTATTTT.

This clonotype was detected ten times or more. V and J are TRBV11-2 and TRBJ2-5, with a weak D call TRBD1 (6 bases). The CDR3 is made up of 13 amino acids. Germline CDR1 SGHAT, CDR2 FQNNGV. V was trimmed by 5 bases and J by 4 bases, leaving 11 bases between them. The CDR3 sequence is CASSEQGRETQYF. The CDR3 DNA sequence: TGTGCCAGCAGCGAACAGGGCCGAGAGACCCAGTACTTC.

DNA of the CDR3: TGTGCCAGCAGGGGACAGGGATTACTTGGGGACTATGGCTACACCTTC. Amino acid sequence: CASRGQGLLGDYGYTF. The gene calls are TRBV9 and TRBJ1-2, with 9 positions matching TRBD1. The CDR3 is 16 amino acids. Per germline, CDR1 SGDLS and CDR2 YYNGEE. J lost 3 bases, V lost 5 bases, and 11 bases had no gene match.

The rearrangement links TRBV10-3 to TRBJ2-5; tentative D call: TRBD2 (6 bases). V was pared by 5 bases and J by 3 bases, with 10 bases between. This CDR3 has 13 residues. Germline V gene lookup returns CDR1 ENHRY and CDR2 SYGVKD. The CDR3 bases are TGTGCCATCAGTAACCGCGGGAAAGAGACCCAGTACTTC. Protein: CAISNRGKETQYF.

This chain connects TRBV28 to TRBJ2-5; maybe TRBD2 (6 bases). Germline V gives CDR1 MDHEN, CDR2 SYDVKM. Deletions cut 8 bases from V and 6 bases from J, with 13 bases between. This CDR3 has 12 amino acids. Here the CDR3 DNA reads TGTGCCAGCCAGGACTACGTCAAGACCCAGTACTTC. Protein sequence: CASQDYVKTQYF.

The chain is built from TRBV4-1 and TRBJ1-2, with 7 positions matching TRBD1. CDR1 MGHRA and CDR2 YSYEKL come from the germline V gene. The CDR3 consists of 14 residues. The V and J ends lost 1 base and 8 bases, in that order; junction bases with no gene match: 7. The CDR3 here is CASSQGRGQFGYTF. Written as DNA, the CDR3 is TGCGCCAGCAGCCAAGGGAGGGGGCAGTTCGGCTACACCTTC.